The clone carrying this TCR beta chain was observed at least ten times. As yet, its antigen is unknown. V lost 3 bases to trimming and J lost 3 bases, with 10 bases between them. Germline CDR1 reads ENHRY; CDR2 reads SYGVKD. The CDR3 loop spans 14 amino acids. This entry belongs to a study of identical twins. TCRdb independently ran MiXCR on the 5' RACE reads; one entry per CDR3 protein. The sample has about 720,000 distinct CDR3 sequences; approximately 9% are singletons. The study's findings and limits: Analyses of zero insertions could be partly confounded by invariant MAIT and iNKT cells. Modelling underestimated the level of out-of-frame TCR alpha sharing observed in monozygotic twins. Shared out-of-frame alpha sequences (those common to twins) showed excess low generation probability.

Among all donors, each was a healthy Caucasian. Another study also made use of these data, one on yellow fever vaccine responses in identical twins.

The chain has TRBV10-3 and TRBJ2-3; maybe TRBD2 (6 bases). This receptor was taken from a woman aged 18-29 years in good health. The specimen was PBMCs. CDR3 loop: CAISERGDTDTQYF. DNA for the CDR3: TGTGCCATCAGTGAACGCGGGGATACAGATACGCAGTATTTT.